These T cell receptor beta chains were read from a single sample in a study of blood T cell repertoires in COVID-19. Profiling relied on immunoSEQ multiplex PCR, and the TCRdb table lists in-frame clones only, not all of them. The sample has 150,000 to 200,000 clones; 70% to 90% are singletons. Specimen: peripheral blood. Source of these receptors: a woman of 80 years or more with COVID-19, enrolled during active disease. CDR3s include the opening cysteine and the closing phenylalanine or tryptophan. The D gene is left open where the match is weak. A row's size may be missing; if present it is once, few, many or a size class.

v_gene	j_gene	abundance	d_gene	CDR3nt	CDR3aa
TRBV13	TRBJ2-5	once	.	TGTGCCAGCAGCTTAGGCCCGGGGAAGACCCAGTACTTC	CASSLGPGKTQYF
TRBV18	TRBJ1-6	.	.	TGTGCCAGCTCACCCGATCGCGCACCCCTCCACTTT	CASSPDRAPLHF
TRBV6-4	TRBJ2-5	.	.	TGTGCCAGCAGTGCGGACATGGGGAAGACCCAGTACTTC	CASSADMGKTQYF
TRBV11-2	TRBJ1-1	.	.	TGTGCCAGCAGCTCTCCCGGCACTGAAGCTTTCTTT	CASSSPGTEAFF
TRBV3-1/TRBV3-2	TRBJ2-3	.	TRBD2	TGTGCCAGCAACGGCGGGGGGGCAGATACGCAGTATTTT	CASNGGGADTQYF
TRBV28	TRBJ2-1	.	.	TGTGCCAGCAGTTCACTAGGAAATTTGCCCTACAATGAGCAGTTCTTC	CASSSLGNLPYNEQFF
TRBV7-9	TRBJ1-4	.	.	TGTGCCAGCAGCTTAACACAGCTGAATGAAAAACTGTTTTTT	CASSLTQLNEKLFF
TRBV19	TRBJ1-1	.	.	TGTGCCACTTCTTCGACGGGGAACACTGAAGCTTTCTTT	CATSSTGNTEAFF
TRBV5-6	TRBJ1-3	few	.	TGTGCCAGCAGCTTCGGGGTACCTTCTGGAAACACCATATATTTT	CASSFGVPSGNTIYF
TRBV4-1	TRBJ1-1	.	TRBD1	TGCGCCAGCAGCCACCAAGACAGGGTACCTTTCTTT	CASSHQDRVPFF
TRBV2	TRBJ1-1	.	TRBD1	TGTGCCAGCACACCAGGGGGCTATGCTTTCTTT	CASTPGGYAFF
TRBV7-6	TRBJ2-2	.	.	TGTGCCAGCAGCTTAGGGGCGACCGGGGAGCTGTTTTTT	CASSLGATGELFF
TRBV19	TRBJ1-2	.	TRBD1	TGTGCCAGTAGTAGTCCGTCGACAGGGGTCTATGGCTACACCTTC	CASSSPSTGVYGYTF
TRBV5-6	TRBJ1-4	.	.	TGTGCCAGCAGCCCTTTGGCGGGGGCAGGGGCAACTAATGAAAAACTGTTTTTT	CASSPLAGAGATNEKLFF
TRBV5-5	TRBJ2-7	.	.	TGTGCCAGCAGCTTGGGAGTCTACGAGCAGTACTTC	CASSLGVYEQYF
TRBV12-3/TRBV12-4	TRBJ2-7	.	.	TGTGCCAGGGGGGCGAGCTCCTACGAGCAGTACTTC	CARGASSYEQYF
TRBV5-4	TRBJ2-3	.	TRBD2	TGTGCCAGCAGCGGACCCGGGACTAGCGGGGCCACAGATACGCAGTATTTT	CASSGPGTSGATDTQYF
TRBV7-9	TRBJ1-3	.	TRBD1	TGTGCCAGCAGTCACGACAGGGCGGCAGGAAACACCATATATTTT	CASSHDRAAGNTIYF
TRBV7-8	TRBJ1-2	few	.	TGTGCCAGCAGCCAATTTCGGGGAGGAGGACGGGGCTATGGCTACACCTTC	CASSQFRGGGRGYGYTF
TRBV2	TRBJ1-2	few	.	TGTGCCAGCAGTGAAAACAGGGACTATCCCTATGGCTACACCTTC	CASSENRDYPYGYTF
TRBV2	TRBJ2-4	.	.	TGTGCCAGCCGGAGGGTCAAAAACATTCAGTACTTC	CASRRVKNIQYF
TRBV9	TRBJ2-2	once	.	TGTGCCAGCAGCGTAGGAATGTCCGGGTCCGGGGAGCTGTTTTTT	CASSVGMSGSGELFF
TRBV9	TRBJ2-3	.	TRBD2	TGTGCCAGCAGCGTAAGCAGCGGGAGACTTACCGGGAGCACAGATACGCAGTATTTT	CASSVSSGRLTGSTDTQYF
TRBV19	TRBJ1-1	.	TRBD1	TGTGCCAGTAAAGAGACAGGGATGATCACTGAAGCTTTCTTT	CASKETGMITEAFF
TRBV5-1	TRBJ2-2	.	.	TGCGCCAGCAGTCCGGTTCTGAACACCGGGGAGCTGTTTTTT	CASSPVLNTGELFF
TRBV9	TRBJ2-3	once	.	TGTGCCAGCAGCCCGAGTAGCACCACAGATACGCAGTATTTT	CASSPSSTTDTQYF
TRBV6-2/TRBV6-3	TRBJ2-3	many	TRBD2	TGTGCCAGCAGTCCCATCCTCCGGGAGGGGTCGGATACGCAGTATTTT	CASSPILREGSDTQYF
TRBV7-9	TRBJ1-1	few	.	TGTGCCAGCAGCCCCCCCCCAGGGATTGACACTGAAGCTTTCTTT	CASSPPPGIDTEAFF
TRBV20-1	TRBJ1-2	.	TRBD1	TGCAGTGCTAGTGGGACAGGGGAAGGAGGCTACACCTTC	CSASGTGEGGYTF
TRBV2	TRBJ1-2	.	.	TGTGCCAGCAATCAGGGGTTAGATCCGTCGTATGGCTACACCTTC	CASNQGLDPSYGYTF
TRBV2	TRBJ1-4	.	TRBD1	TGTGCCAGCAGTGAAGCGAACAGGGGGAATGAAAAACTGTTTTTT	CASSEANRGNEKLFF